Presented here are 13 T cell receptor beta chains from one specimen sequenced in a study of T cell changes during pregnancy in multiple sclerosis. Assay: immunoSEQ multiplex PCR; the TCRdb copy retains only in-frame clones and omits some. In the table there are approximately 66,000 clones, over 75% of which are singletons. The specimen comprised CD8+ T cells from peripheral blood mononuclear cells, sampled before pregnancy. The receptor source for this set is a female donor with multiple sclerosis, enrolled in a pregnancy study.

The chain has TRBV9 and TRBJ1-2, with a tentative D call TRBD1 (6 bases). Germline V gene data show CDR1 as SGDLS and CDR2 as YYNGEE. Trimming took 6 bases from V and 8 from J, leaving 23 bases between them. The CDR3 covers 15 residues. In DNA form, the CDR3 reads TGTGCCAGCACCGGAATCGGGGACACCGGCTTAGGCTACACCTTC. It is translated as CASTGIGDTGLGYTF.

A note on this clone: The junction does not match germline at one end; this may be a read error. DNA of the CDR3: TGTGCCGGCAGTTTGGGCGGGACCGGTTATGGCTACACCTTC. Translation gives CAGSLGGTGYGYTF. The genes are TRBV27 and TRBJ1-2; D might be TRBD1 (5 bases). The CDR3 loop spans 14 amino acids. Germline V gene sequence: CDR1 MNHEY, CDR2 SMNVEV (reference sequence).

The chain is built from TRBV13 and TRBJ2-5; 8 positions match TRBD2. V lost 5 bases and J lost 3; bases outside the gene matches: 8. The germline V gene has CDR1 PRHDT and CDR2 FYEKMQ (reference sequence). The CDR3 totals 15 residues. CDR3 loop: CASSTQRGPEETQYF. The CDR3 nucleotides read TGTGCCAGCAGCACCCAGCGGGGGCCCGAAGAGACCCAGTACTTC.

The chain employs TRBV19 and TRBJ2-3, with D tentatively TRBD1 (6 bases). Trimming stripped 5 bases from V and 0 bases from J, with 12 bases between. This CDR3 is built from 15 residues. Germline loops: CDR1 LNHDA, CDR2 SQIVND (reference sequence). CDR3 in amino acids: CASSSGQSSTDTQYF. CDR3 DNA sequence: TGTGCCAGTAGTTCAGGACAGTCTAGCACAGATACGCAGTATTTT.

The V gene is TRBV19, the J gene TRBJ2-5, with a tentative D call TRBD2 (6 bases). The germline V gene has CDR1 LNHDA and CDR2 SQIVND (reference sequence). V lost 1 base and J lost 3, with 12 bases in between. The CDR3 runs to 15 residues. The CDR3 bases are TGTGCCAGTAGTATAGGGAGGGCTAGCGAAGAGACCCAGTACTTC. Translating it yields CASSIGRASEETQYF.

This clone has a single count. The chain employs TRBV27 and TRBJ1-1, with D possibly TRBD1 on 6 matching bases. Trimming pared 7 bases from V and 4 bases from J, leaving 19 bases between. Looked up from germline, CDR1 is MNHEY and CDR2 is SMNVEV (reference sequence). The length of the CDR3 is 15 residues. CDR3 sequence (DNA): TGTGCCAGCACCTCGACAGGACCCATGGGCACTGAAGCTTTCTTT. It specifies CASTSTGPMGTEAFF.

The V call is TRBV9, the J call TRBJ2-1; 7 bases fit TRBD2. This CDR3 has 13 residues. After removal of 2 bases from V and 8 bases from J, the junction contained 4 bases not matched to a gene. Germline V lookup: CDR1 SGDLS, CDR2 YYNGEE. For the CDR3, the DNA is TGTGCCAGCAGCGTGGTGACTAGCCATGAGCAGTTCTTC. Protein: CASSVVTSHEQFF.

The chain uses TRBV6-1 and TRBJ2-7, with 14 bases lining up with TRBD2. V was pared by 7 bases and J by 2 bases, with 4 bases of the junction left unmatched. This CDR3 spans 15 amino acids. Looked up from germline, CDR1 is MNHNS and CDR2 is SASEGT. The CDR3 DNA is TGTGCCAGCACCGAGGGACTAGCGGGGGCCTACGAGCAGTACTTC. The encoded protein is CASTEGLAGAYEQYF.

The chain employs TRBV13 and TRBJ2-2; 8 nucleotides match TRBD2. The CDR3 contains 16 residues. Germline CDR1 is PRHDT and CDR2 is FYEKMQ (reference sequence). V lost 4 bases, J lost 8 bases, and 12 bases stayed unmatched. The CDR3 loop reads CASSSPGTSVSGELFF. The DNA for the CDR3 is TGTGCCAGCAGCTCTCCCGGGACTAGTGTTTCGGGGGAGCTGTTTTTT.

This chain connects TRBV7-9 to TRBJ1-1, with D perhaps TRBD1 (6 bases). CDR3 length: 15 amino acids. Deletions cut 5 bases from V and 1 base from J, with 14 bases between. Per the germline V gene, CDR1 is SEHNR and CDR2 is FQNEAQ (reference sequence). The CDR3 loop reads CASSQTTGQNTEAFF. In nucleotides, the CDR3 is TGTGCCAGCAGCCAGACGACAGGACAGAACACTGAAGCTTTCTTT.

The gene calls are TRBV11-2 and TRBJ2-7, with 9 bases that match TRBD1. After removal of 6 bases from V and 3 bases from J, the junction contained 9 bases not matched to a gene. Germline V CDR1 and CDR2: SGHAT, FQNNGV. The length of the CDR3 is 15 residues. Here the CDR3 DNA reads TGTGCCAGCAGTTCCCAACCGGGACAGGGCTACGAGCAGTACTTC. Residues: CASSSQPGQGYEQYF.

This clone was seen a few times. V gene TRBV6-4 combines with J gene TRBJ1-5; D may be TRBD1 (5 bases). CDR1 is MRHNA and CDR2 is SNTAGT in the germline V gene. V was shortened by 3 bases and J by 3 bases, with 9 bases between the two germline ends. This CDR3 spans 14 amino acids. The CDR3 here is CASSETGDNQPQHF. DNA for the CDR3: TGTGCCAGCAGTGAAACAGGCGACAATCAGCCCCAGCATTTT.

This chain connects TRBV9 to TRBJ2-3; 11 bases are a match to TRBD2. V dropped 3 bases and J dropped 2; count of bases not matched to a gene: 8. The V gene's germline CDR1 is SGDLS and CDR2 YYNGEE. The CDR3 is 17 residues long. CDR3 residues: CASSDRPSGGITDTQYF. The CDR3, as DNA: TGTGCCAGCAGCGACCGCCCTAGCGGGGGGATCACAGATACGCAGTATTTT. The whole variable domain, remainder taken from reference TRBV9 and TRBJ2-3, is DSGVTQTPKHLITATGQRVTLRCSPRSGDLSVYWYQQSLDQGLQFLIQYYNGEERAKGNILERFSAQQFPDLHSELNLSSLELGDSALYFCASSDRPSGGITDTQYFGPGTRLTVL.